The rows below give T cell receptor beta chains drawn from one sample of a study of T cells in Graves' hyperthyroidism and ophthalmopathy. TCRdb reanalysed the multiplex PCR reads using MiXCR and keeps one entry per CDR3 protein. The table shows 550,000 to 600,000 distinct CDR3 sequences, with 14% occurring only once. The sequencing input was blood. Source of these receptors: a woman aged 18-35 years with Graves' ophthalmopathy. Both conserved end residues are trimmed from each CDR3. The order of the fields is V gene, D gene, J gene, CDR3 protein. D genes are given only for firm matches.

TRBV6-1,TRBD2,TRBJ2-3,ASSEARGGRADTQY
TRBV27,TRBD2,TRBJ2-3,ASSPGGWYSGRQADTQY
TRBV9,TRBD1,TRBJ2-2,ASSVADRGTGELF
TRBV28,-,TRBJ1-6,ASSLGPSPFYNSPLH
TRBV19,-,TRBJ1-2,ASSARNYGYT
TRBV14,TRBD1,TRBJ2-6,ASSQRDRAGANVLT
TRBV7-9,TRBD1,TRBJ2-7,ASSLEPRTGEYEQY
TRBV29-1,TRBD1,TRBJ2-7,SARQGDYEQY
TRBV28,-,TRBJ1-2,ASRIWGVRGGYT
TRBV11-3,TRBD2,TRBJ2-3,ASNPAGGRPDTQY
TRBV28,-,TRBJ1-5,ASSSNGGAQPQH
TRBV19,-,TRBJ2-7,ASSMPGLSYEQY
TRBV7-3,TRBD2,TRBJ2-1,ASSRLAFLDNEQF
TRBV6-1,TRBD1,TRBJ2-7,ASSRTGVGAYEQY
TRBV10-3,TRBD1,TRBJ2-7,AISEGDRSSYEQY
TRBV7-2,-,TRBJ2-2,ASSLTARGELF
TRBV5-5,-,TRBJ2-7,ASSLIGPEQY
TRBV18,TRBD2,TRBJ2-1,ASSPREGSLDEQF
TRBV19,TRBD1,TRBJ2-1,ASSDTDRGFYNEQF
TRBV19,-,TRBJ1-1,ASKNQFEAF
TRBV5-8,-,TRBJ1-6,ASTSPASPLH
TRBV29-1,-,TRBJ1-2,SVLRGLGGNYGYT
TRBV2,-,TRBJ1-6,ATKGAPPENSPLH
TRBV10-3,TRBD1,TRBJ2-7,AISRQGSHEQY
TRBV3-1,TRBD2,TRBJ2-4,ASSPIAGLDIQY
TRBV3-1,-,TRBJ1-5,ASSPDTGSDQPQH
TRBV7-9,TRBD1,TRBJ2-3,ASSQGQGATDTQY
TRBV20-1,-,TRBJ2-1,SAGPNVDSEQF
TRBV18,-,TRBJ2-1,ASSPINDRWNEQF
TRBV4-2,TRBD1,TRBJ2-2,ASSLWTGGIGELF
TRBV9,TRBD2,TRBJ2-1,ASSVDQWGRAWDEQF
TRBV19,-,TRBJ2-1,ASSIGSGIAYNEQF
TRBV2,-,TRBJ2-1,ASSDRDPGF
TRBV18,-,TRBJ1-4,ASSPLGGGLSTNEKLF
TRBV13,TRBD1,TRBJ2-5,ASSSGQGAETQY
TRBV5-1,-,TRBJ1-2,ASSHRDRDYGYT
TRBV12-3/TRBV12-4,-,TRBJ2-5,ASSWATETQY
TRBV20-1,-,TRBJ2-5,SALRLVLEETQY